The entry below describes one T cell receptor beta chain. Its target is not known. Looked up from germline, CDR1 is SGHDT and CDR2 is YYEEEE. V lost 4 bases, J lost 1 base, and 11 bases lay in between. This CDR3 comprises 14 residues. Some clones are missing from TCRdb's copy, which holds only in-frame ones; the method was immunoSEQ multiplex PCR. The table lists over 150,000 clones, roughly 80% of them singletons. This specimen comes from a study of cytomegalovirus exposure and HLA in healthy donors. Study observations and caveats: Within the approximately 110 validation repertoires, first-cohort TCR clusters tended to co-occur, according to a later analysis.

The sequenced sample was PBMCs. This receptor was identified in a woman younger than 35 in good health and CMV-seropositive. The V gene is TRBV5-6, the J gene TRBJ1-1; no reliable D call. CDR3 sequence (DNA): TGTGCCAGCAGCACGTGGGGAGGGAACACTGAAGCTTTCTTT. It encodes CASSTWGGNTEAFF.